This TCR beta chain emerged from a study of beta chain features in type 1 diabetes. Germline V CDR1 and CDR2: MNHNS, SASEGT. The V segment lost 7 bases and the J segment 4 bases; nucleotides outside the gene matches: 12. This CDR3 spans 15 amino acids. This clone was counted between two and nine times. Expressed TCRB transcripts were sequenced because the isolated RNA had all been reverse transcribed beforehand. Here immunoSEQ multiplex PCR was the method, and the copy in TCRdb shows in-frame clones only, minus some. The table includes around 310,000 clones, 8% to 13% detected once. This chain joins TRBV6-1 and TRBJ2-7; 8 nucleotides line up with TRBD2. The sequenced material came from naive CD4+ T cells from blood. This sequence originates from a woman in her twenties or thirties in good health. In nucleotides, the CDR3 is TGTGCCAGCAAGGAAACGGGAGGGCCAAGTTACGAGCAGTACTTC. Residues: CASKETGGPSYEQYF.